Listed here is a single T cell receptor beta chain. Its antigen remains unknown. The study reverse transcribed the entire isolated RNA, so it sequenced expressed TCRB transcripts. The data were produced by immunoSEQ multiplex PCR, yet TCRdb's version contains in-frame clones alone and is incomplete. In the table there are roughly 150,000 clones, approximately 8.1% of which are singletons. The data stem from a study of beta chain features in type 1 diabetes. Notes on the study in general: Within patients, naive, central memory and Treg TCRB repertoires seemed more similar than within healthy donors.

CDR1 and CDR2 from the germline V gene are SGHTA and FQGTGA. The CDR3 loop spans 15 amino acids. Trimming removed 4 bases at V and 4 bases at J, with 15 bases between. This TCR was recovered from a man between 18 and 29 years old in good health. V and J are TRBV7-3 and TRBJ2-3; perhaps TRBD2 as D (5 bases). Sequencing was carried out using central memory CD4+ T cells from blood. The CDR3 DNA follows: TGTGCCAGCAGCTCAATGCTGGAGAGGGCAGATACGCAGTATTTT. Translating it yields CASSSMLERADTQYF.